These 20 T cell receptor beta chains were sequenced from one sample in a study of patients and donors after allogeneic stem cell transplantation. TCRdb re-derived calls from the RT-PCR reads in MiXCR, one entry per CDR3 protein. In the table there are over 400,000 distinct CDR3 sequences, under 20% of which are singletons. The sequencing sample was made of blood, either unsorted or a sorted T cell fraction (not recorded which). All receptors come from a human donor who was either an allogeneic HSCT recipient or a stem cell or donor lymphocyte infusion donor (not recorded which). It is not recorded whose cells these are; they may come from a transplant donor.

This clonotype has a handful of counts. The gene calls are TRBV6-1 and TRBJ1-2, with 10 bases that match TRBD1. With 6 bases clipped from V and 2 bases from J, the junction kept 6 bases outside the gene matches. This CDR3 is 15 amino acids long. Per the germline V gene, CDR1 is MNHNS and CDR2 is SASEGT. Here the CDR3 reads CASSLGQGQNYGYTF. DNA for the CDR3: TGTGCCAGCAGCCTGGGACAGGGGCAGAACTATGGCTACACCTTC.

The chain combines TRBV5-1 with TRBJ2-3; the D is unclear. Looked up from germline, CDR1 is SGHRS and CDR2 is YFSETQ. The V and J ends lost 3 bases and 2 bases respectively, with 10 bases between them. This CDR3 contains 14 residues. The CDR3 DNA follows: TGCGCCAGCAGCTCCAACCACCTCACAGATACGCAGTATTTT. Translation: CASSSNHLTDTQYF.

This chain uses TRBV4-1 with TRBJ1-5, with a possible D match to TRBD1 (5 bases). V lost 1 base and J 0 bases, leaving 13 bases between the germline ends. The germline V gene encodes CDR1 MGHRA and CDR2 YSYEKL. There are 17 residues in the CDR3. The CDR3 spells CASSQGDRKSSNQPQHF. CDR3 bases: TGCGCCAGCAGCCAAGGTGACAGAAAAAGTAGCAATCAGCCCCAGCATTTT.

This clonotype was counted between two and nine times. V is TRBV5-6 and J is TRBJ2-1; D unresolved. The CDR3 is made up of 15 amino acids. Looked up from germline, CDR1 is SGHDT and CDR2 is YYEEEE. The V end lost 2 bases, the J end lost 2 bases, and 11 bases lay between the germline ends. As DNA, the CDR3 is TGTGCCAGCAGCTTTGGAAGGTTGACCTACAATGAGCAGTTCTTC. It codes for CASSFGRLTYNEQFF.

The chain couples TRBV4-1 to TRBJ2-1, with 7 nucleotides matching TRBD2. This CDR3 has 17 residues. Germline V CDR1 and CDR2: MGHRA, YSYEKL. The V and J ends lost 4 bases and 0 bases, in that order; junction bases with no gene match: 9. The CDR3 protein is CASSPRLAESSYNEQFF. DNA for the CDR3: TGCGCCAGCAGCCCCCGACTAGCTGAGAGCTCCTACAATGAGCAGTTCTTC.

The chain employs TRBV24-1 and TRBJ1-1; D not resolved. CDR3 size: 13 residues. Germline assignment: CDR1 KGHDR and CDR2 SFDVKD. Trimming removed 5 bases from V and 4 bases from J, with 10 bases in between. CDR3 loop: CATSGRLSTEAFF. The DNA for the CDR3 is TGTGCCACCAGTGGAAGGTTATCCACTGAAGCTTTCTTT.

There are many counts of this clonotype. The rearrangement uses TRBV12-3 or TRBV12-4 and TRBJ1-1, with TRBD1 as a possible D gene (6 bases). The V end lost 5 bases, the J end lost 5 bases, and 6 bases lay between the germline ends. This CDR3 is built from 11 residues. CDR3 sequence: CASSQGTEAFF. The CDR3 nucleotides read TGTGCCAGCAGTCAGGGGACTGAAGCTTTCTTT.

The chain joins TRBV5-5 to TRBJ1-5, with D tentatively TRBD1 (5 bases). The CDR3 covers 14 residues. Germline V CDR1 and CDR2: SGHKS, YYEKEE (reference sequence). Trimming took 2 bases from V and 4 from J, leaving 10 bases between them. The CDR3 sequence: CASSLSRENQPQHF. The CDR3 nucleotides read TGTGCCAGCAGCTTATCCAGGGAGAATCAGCCCCAGCATTTT.

This clonotype was counted only a few times. The V gene is TRBV9, the J gene TRBJ2-1; 10 positions agree with TRBD2. The CDR3 covers 12 residues. The germline V gene encodes CDR1 SGDLS and CDR2 YYNGEE. V trimming: 4 bases; J trimming: 15 bases; junction bases outside the gene matches: 7. CDR3 amino acids: CASSILAGTRFF. The CDR3, as DNA: TGTGCCAGCAGCATACTAGCGGGAACGCGGTTCTTC.

The genes are TRBV24-1 and TRBJ2-5, with D possibly being TRBD1 (6 bases). From germline, CDR1 is KGHDR and CDR2 SFDVKD. The CDR3 contains 16 residues. The V and J ends lost 3 bases and 3 bases respectively, with 16 bases between them. The CDR3 sequence: CATSDNREWGKETQYF. For the CDR3, the DNA is TGTGCCACCAGTGATAACAGGGAATGGGGCAAAGAGACCCAGTACTTC.

The rearrangement joins TRBV6-1 to TRBJ1-6, with D tentatively TRBD1 (6 bases). The CDR3 is made up of 13 amino acids. Germline CDR1 and CDR2: MNHNS and SASEGT. Trimming removed 3 bases from V and 10 bases from J, with 10 bases in between. The chain's CDR3 is CASSDTGRSPLHF. CDR3 coding DNA: TGTGCCAGCAGTGATACAGGGAGATCACCCCTCCACTTT.

V usage is TRBV6-1 and J usage is TRBJ2-3; 8 nucleotides agree with TRBD1. Trimming took 7 bases from V and 5 from J; bases not matched to a gene: 11. The germline V gene has CDR1 MNHNS and CDR2 SASEGT. The CDR3 length is 15 residues. CDR3: CASTKGQGARDTQYF. Here the CDR3 DNA reads TGTGCCAGCACCAAAGGGCAGGGGGCGCGAGATACGCAGTATTTT.

The J gene is TRBJ2-6, the V gene TRBV18, with 7 bases fitting TRBD1. The CDR3 extends over 17 amino acids. Germline values: CDR1 KGHSH, CDR2 LQKENI. V was pared by 1 base and J by 0 bases, with 3 bases of the junction left unmatched. In DNA form, the CDR3 reads TGTGCCAGCTCACCACAACGACAGGGCTCTGGGGCCAACGTCCTGACTTTC. It translates to CASSPQRQGSGANVLTF.

The rearrangement links TRBV20-1 to TRBJ2-5; tentative D call: TRBD1 (5 bases). CDR1 DFQATT and CDR2 SNEGSKA come from the germline V gene (reference sequence). V shed 7 bases and J shed 4 bases, with 19 bases lying between them. The CDR3 totals 14 residues. The CDR3: CSVRLVGRGETQYF. The CDR3 DNA is TGCAGTGTTCGACTCGTTGGAAGGGGAGAGACCCAGTACTTC.

This clonotype was recorded at least ten times. The gene calls are TRBV12-3 or TRBV12-4 and TRBJ1-2; D is possibly TRBD1 (5 bases). The V gene lost 7 bases and the J gene lost 4 bases, with 13 bases spanning the gap. The CDR3 totals 13 residues. Here the CDR3 DNA reads TGTGCCAGCACCACGGGGGGTTTCTATGGCTACACCTTC. It specifies CASTTGGFYGYTF.

The chain recombines TRBV7-9 with TRBJ2-2; possibly TRBD2 for D (6 bases). Germline CDR1 reads SEHNR; CDR2 reads FQNEAQ (reference sequence). The germline V and J ends were trimmed by 1 base and 5 bases, with 8 bases remaining between them. CDR3 length equals 14 residues. DNA of the CDR3: TGTGCCAGCAGCTTAGTACGGGAGACCGGGGAGCTGTTTTTT. Its translation: CASSLVRETGELFF.

This clonotype was detected only a few times. J is TRBJ1-1 and V is TRBV2, with D tentatively TRBD1 (5 bases). The CDR3 sequence is 15 residues long. Germline V CDR1 and CDR2: SNHLY, FYNNEI. V was cut by 5 bases and J by 1 base, with 14 bases left in between. The chain's CDR3 is CASSRPGLRNTEAFF. CDR3 bases: TGTGCCAGCAGTCGACCGGGACTGCGGAACACTGAAGCTTTCTTT.

This clonotype was seen a handful of times. The rearrangement joins TRBV20-1 to TRBJ2-7; D not certain. Germline V CDR1 and CDR2: DFQATT, SNEGSKA (reference sequence). This CDR3 contains 14 residues. Trimming left V 3 bases short and J 6 bases short, with 18 bases between. The DNA of the CDR3 is TGCAGTGCTAGTCGTTATGGTCCCTGGGCCGAGCAGTACTTC. This encodes CSASRYGPWAEQYF.

V is TRBV20-1 and J is TRBJ1-3; D is unclear. Germline V gene data show CDR1 as DFQATT and CDR2 as SNEGSKA (reference sequence). The CDR3 loop spans 13 amino acids. The germline V and J ends were trimmed by 6 bases and 0 bases, with 9 bases remaining between them. The chain's CDR3 is CSATGDSGNTIYF. The CDR3 DNA is TGCAGTGCCACCGGGGACTCTGGAAACACCATATATTTT.

This chain connects TRBV7-9 to TRBJ2-5; 8 positions match TRBD1. The CDR3 covers 17 residues. The trim removed 3 bases at V and 5 bases at J, leaving 14 bases unmatched. CDR1 and CDR2 (germline): SEHNR, FQNEAQ (reference sequence). The CDR3 DNA is TGTGCCAGCAGCTTTAAGAGCAGACAGGGGTTTTTGGAGACCCAGTACTTC. This codes for CASSFKSRQGFLETQYF.